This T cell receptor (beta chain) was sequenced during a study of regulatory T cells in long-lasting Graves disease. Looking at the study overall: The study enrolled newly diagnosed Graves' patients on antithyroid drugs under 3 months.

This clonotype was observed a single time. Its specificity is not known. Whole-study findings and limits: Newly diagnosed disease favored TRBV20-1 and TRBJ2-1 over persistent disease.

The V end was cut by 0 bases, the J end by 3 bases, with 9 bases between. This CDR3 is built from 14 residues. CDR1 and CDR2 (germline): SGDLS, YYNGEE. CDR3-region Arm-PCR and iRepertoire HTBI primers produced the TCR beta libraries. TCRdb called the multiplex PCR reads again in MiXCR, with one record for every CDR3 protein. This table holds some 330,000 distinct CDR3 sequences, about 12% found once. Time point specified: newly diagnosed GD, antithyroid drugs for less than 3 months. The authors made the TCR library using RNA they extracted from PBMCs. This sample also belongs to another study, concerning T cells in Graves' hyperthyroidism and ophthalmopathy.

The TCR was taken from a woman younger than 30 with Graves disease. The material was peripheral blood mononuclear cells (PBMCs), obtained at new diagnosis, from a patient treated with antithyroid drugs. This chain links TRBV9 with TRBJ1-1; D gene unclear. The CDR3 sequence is CASSVGAGYTEAFF. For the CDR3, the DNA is TGTGCCAGCAGCGTAGGAGCGGGGTACACTGAAGCTTTCTTT. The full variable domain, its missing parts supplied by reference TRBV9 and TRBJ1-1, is DSGVTQTPKHLITATGQRVTLRCSPRSGDLSVYWYQQSLDQGLQFLIQYYNGEERAKGNILERFSAQQFPDLHSELNLSSLELGDSALYFCASSVGAGYTEAFFGQGTRLTVV.